Given below is one T cell receptor (beta chain) in context. Antigen unknown. This record belongs to a study of CD8+ T cells in alopecia areata. Germline V gene lookup returns CDR1 SGHRS and CDR2 YFSETQ. This CDR3 is 11 amino acids long. Trimming removed 4 bases at V and 8 bases at J, with 6 bases between. cDNA reverse transcribed from extracted RNA served as the sequencing template. Using immunoSEQ multiplex PCR, the repertoire was profiled, and TCRdb retains in-frame clones only, with some absent. The sample yields some 170,000 clones, about 72% seen once. Findings of the study overall: It was lesional scalp, especially alopecia totalis/universalis, that showed higher clonality than normal scalp.

It was from PBMCs that CD4+ and CD8+ T cells were sorted. The TCR was taken from a human donor with alopecia areata. This sample comprised CD8+ T cells sorted from blood, obtained at week 0. The genes are TRBV5-1 and TRBJ1-4; the D is unclear. CDR3 bases: TGCGCCAGCAGCACCGGGGAAAAACTGTTTTTT. The encoded protein is CASSTGEKLFF.